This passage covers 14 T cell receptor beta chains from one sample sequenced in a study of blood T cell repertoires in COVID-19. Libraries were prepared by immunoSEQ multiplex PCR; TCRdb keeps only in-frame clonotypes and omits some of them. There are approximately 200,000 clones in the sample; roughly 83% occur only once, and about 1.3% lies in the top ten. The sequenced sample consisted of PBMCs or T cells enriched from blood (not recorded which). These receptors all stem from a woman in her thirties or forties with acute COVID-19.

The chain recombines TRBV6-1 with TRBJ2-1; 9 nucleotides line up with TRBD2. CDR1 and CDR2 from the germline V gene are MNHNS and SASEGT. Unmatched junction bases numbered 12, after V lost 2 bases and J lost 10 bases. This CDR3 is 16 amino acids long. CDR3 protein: CASSEPVSGSGWEQFF. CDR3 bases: TGTGCCAGCAGTGAACCGGTTAGCGGGAGTGGTTGGGAGCAGTTCTTC.

The CDR3 loop is CASSRTGDTEAFF. For the CDR3, the DNA is TGTGCCAGCAGCCGTACAGGTGACACTGAAGCTTTCTTT. The gene calls are TRBV11-2 and TRBJ1-1; D might be TRBD1 (5 bases). V was trimmed by 5 bases and J by 3 bases, leaving 10 bases between them. From germline, CDR1 is SGHAT and CDR2 FQNNGV. The CDR3 is 13 amino acids.

In nucleotides, the CDR3 is TGTGCCAGCAGTTACGGACAGGGAGGCACAGATACGCAGTATTTT. It yields the protein CASSYGQGGTDTQYF. V is TRBV2 and J is TRBJ2-3; 8 positions agree with TRBD1. From germline, CDR1 is SNHLY and CDR2 FYNNEI. The CDR3 has 15 residues. Trimming removed 5 bases from V and 1 base from J; junction bases left unmatched: 5.

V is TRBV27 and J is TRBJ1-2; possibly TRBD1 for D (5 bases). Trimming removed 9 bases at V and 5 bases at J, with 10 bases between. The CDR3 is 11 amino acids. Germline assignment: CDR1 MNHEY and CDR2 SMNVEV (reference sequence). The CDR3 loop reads CASSPGYGYTF. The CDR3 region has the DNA TGTGCCAGTAGTCCAGGGTATGGCTACACCTTC.

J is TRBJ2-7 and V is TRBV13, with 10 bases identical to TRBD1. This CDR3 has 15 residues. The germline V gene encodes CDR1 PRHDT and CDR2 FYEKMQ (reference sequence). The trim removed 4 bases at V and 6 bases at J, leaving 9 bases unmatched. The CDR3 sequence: CASSWPGQGSREQYF. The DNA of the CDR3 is TGTGCCAGCAGCTGGCCGGGACAGGGGTCGCGCGAGCAGTACTTC. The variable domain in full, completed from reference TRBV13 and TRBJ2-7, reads AAGVIQSPRHLIKEKRETATLKCYPIPRHDTVYWYQQGPGQDPQFLISFYEKMQSDKGSIPDRFSAQQFSDYHSELNMSSLELGDSALYFCASSWPGQGSREQYFGPGTRLTVT.

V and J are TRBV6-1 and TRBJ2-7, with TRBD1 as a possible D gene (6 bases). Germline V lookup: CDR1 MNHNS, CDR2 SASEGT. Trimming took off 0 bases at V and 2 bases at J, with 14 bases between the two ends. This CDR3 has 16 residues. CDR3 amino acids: CASSEAAGARPYEQYF. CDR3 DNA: TGTGCCAGCAGTGAAGCGGCAGGGGCTCGCCCCTACGAGCAGTACTTC.

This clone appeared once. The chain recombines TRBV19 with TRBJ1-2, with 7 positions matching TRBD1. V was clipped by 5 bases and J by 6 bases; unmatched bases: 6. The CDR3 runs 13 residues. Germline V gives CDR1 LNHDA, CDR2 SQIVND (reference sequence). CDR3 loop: CASSPGTVNGYTF. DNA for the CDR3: TGTGCCAGTAGTCCCGGGACAGTTAATGGCTACACCTTC.

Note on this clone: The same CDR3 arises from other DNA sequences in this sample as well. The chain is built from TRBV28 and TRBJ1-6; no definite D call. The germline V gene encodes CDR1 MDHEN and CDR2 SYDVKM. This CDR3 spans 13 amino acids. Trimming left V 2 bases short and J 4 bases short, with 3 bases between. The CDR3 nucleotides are TGTGCCAGCAGTTTACCGTATAATTCACCCCTCCACTTT. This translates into CASSLPYNSPLHF.

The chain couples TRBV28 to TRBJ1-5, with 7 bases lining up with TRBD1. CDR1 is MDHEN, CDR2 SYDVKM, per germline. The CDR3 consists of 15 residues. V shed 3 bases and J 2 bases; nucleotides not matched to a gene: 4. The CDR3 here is CASSLRQGGNQPQHF. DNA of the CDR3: TGTGCCAGCAGTTTGAGACAGGGCGGCAATCAGCCCCAGCATTTT. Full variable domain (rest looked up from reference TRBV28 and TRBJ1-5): DVKVTQSSRYLVKRTGEKVFLECVQDMDHENMFWYRQDPGLGLRLIYFSYDVKMKEKGDIPEGYSVSREKKERFSLILESASTNQTSMYLCASSLRQGGNQPQHFGDGTRLSIL.

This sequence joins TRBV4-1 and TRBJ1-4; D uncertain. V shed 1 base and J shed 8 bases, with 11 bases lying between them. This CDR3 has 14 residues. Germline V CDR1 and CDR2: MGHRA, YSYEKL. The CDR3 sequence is CASSQAGLSEKLFF. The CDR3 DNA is TGCGCCAGCAGCCAAGCAGGACTCTCCGAAAAACTGTTTTTT.

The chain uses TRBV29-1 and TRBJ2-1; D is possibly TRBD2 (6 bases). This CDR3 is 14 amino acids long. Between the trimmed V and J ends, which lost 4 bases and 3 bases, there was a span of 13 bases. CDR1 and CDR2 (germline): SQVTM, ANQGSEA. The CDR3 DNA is TGCAGCGTTGTTGGGCGGGGAAGCTACAATGAGCAGTTCTTC. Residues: CSVVGRGSYNEQFF.

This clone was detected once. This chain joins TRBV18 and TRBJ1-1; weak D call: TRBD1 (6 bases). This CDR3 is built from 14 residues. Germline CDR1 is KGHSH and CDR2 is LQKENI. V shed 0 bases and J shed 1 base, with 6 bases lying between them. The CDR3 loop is CASSPPTGNTEAFF. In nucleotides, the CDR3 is TGTGCCAGCTCACCACCGACAGGGAACACTGAAGCTTTCTTT.

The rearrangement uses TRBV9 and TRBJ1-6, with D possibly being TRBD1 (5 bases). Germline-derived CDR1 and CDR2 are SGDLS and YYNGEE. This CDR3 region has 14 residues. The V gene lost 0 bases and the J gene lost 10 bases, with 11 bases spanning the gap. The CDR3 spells CASSVALRESPLHF. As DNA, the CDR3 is TGTGCCAGCAGCGTAGCTCTCAGGGAATCACCCCTCCACTTT.

The CDR3 reads CASRGPGLSYEQYF. The CDR3 DNA sequence: TGTGCCAGCAGGGGACCGGGACTCAGTTACGAGCAGTACTTC. V and J are TRBV28 and TRBJ2-7; a possible D gene is TRBD2 (6 bases). Trimming pared 6 bases from V and 4 bases from J, leaving 16 bases between. The germline V gene has CDR1 MDHEN and CDR2 SYDVKM. The CDR3 runs to 14 residues. The full variable domain, in which reference TRBV28 and TRBJ2-7 provide the parts outside the CDR3, is DVKVTQSSRYLVKRTGEKVFLECVQDMDHENMFWYRQDPGLGLRLIYFSYDVKMKEKGDIPEGYSVSREKKERFSLILESASTNQTSMYLCASRGPGLSYEQYFGPGTRLTVT.